The clone carrying this T cell receptor beta chain was seen only once. The CDR3 consists of 15 residues. Germline V lookup: CDR1 SGHRS, CDR2 YFSETQ. V was pared by 0 bases and J by 2 bases, with 9 bases between. TCRdb re-analysed the 5' RACE reads in MiXCR, keeping a single row per CDR3 protein. Of more than 85,000 distinct CDR3 sequences in the sample, approximately 15% were seen once. This sample is part of a study of T cells of healthy individuals. The chain couples TRBV5-1 to TRBJ2-1, with D maybe TRBD1 (5 bases). This clonotype was sampled from a human donor in good health. CDR3 sequence reads: CASSLVQGPYNEQFF. Written as DNA, the CDR3 is TGCGCCAGCAGCTTGGTTCAGGGTCCCTACAATGAGCAGTTCTTC.